These 16 T cell receptor beta chains share one sample of origin, sequenced in a study of T-cell reconstitution after alpha-beta-depleted transplantation in children. For TCRbeta, the library was prepared with unique molecular identifiers. TCRdb re-analysed the PCR reads in MiXCR, keeping a single row per CDR3 protein. The profile shows around 180,000 distinct CDR3 sequences, 8.5% to 14% of them singletons. The starting material was PBMCs, obtained before TCRalphabeta/CD19-depleted stem cell transplant. These receptors were taken from a boy aged 2 to 10 with acute myeloid leukemia, due to receive a stem cell transplant.

The table lists this clonotype with many counts. The chain is built from TRBV12-3 or TRBV12-4 and TRBJ2-5; possibly TRBD1 for D (5 bases). This CDR3 is 13 amino acids long. V lost 2 bases, J lost 4 bases, and 8 bases lay in between. In nucleotides, the CDR3 is TGTGCCAGCAGTTTAAGGGGCGTAGAGACCCAGTACTTC. Residues: CASSLRGVETQYF.

This clonotype was counted at least ten times. CDR3 bases: TGTGCCATCAGTTGGGACAGGGAGAACACTGAAGCTTTCTTT. Residues: CAISWDRENTEAFF. The chain has TRBV10-3 and TRBJ1-1, with 9 bases aligning to TRBD1. Germline V gene data show CDR1 as ENHRY and CDR2 as SYGVKD. CDR3 length: 14 residues. V dropped 5 bases and J dropped 1; count of bases not matched to a gene: 2.

This clonotype showed up many times. The CDR3 sequence: CATSDEGHEQFF. As DNA, the CDR3 is TGTGCCACCAGTGATGAGGGCCATGAGCAGTTCTTC. This sequence joins TRBV24-1 and TRBJ2-1, with D perhaps matching TRBD2 (5 bases). Germline V CDR1 and CDR2: KGHDR, SFDVKD. V lost 3 bases and J 8 bases, leaving 7 bases between the germline ends. The CDR3 covers 12 residues.

This clonotype showed up many times. The chain couples TRBV6-5 to TRBJ2-6, with D perhaps TRBD2 (6 bases). The CDR3 is 17 residues long. The V gene's germline CDR1 is MNHEY and CDR2 SVGAGI. Trimming took 3 bases from V and 1 from J, leaving 13 bases between them. As DNA, the CDR3 is TGTGCCAGCAGTTATATCGGGGGTCTGTCTGGGGCCAACGTCCTGACTTTC. Amino acids: CASSYIGGLSGANVLTF.

This clonotype occurred many times. This chain links TRBV5-1 with TRBJ2-2; D is unresolved. The CDR3 totals 18 residues. Germline V lookup: CDR1 SGHRS, CDR2 YFSETQ. The germline V and J ends were trimmed by 0 bases and 6 bases, with 21 bases remaining between them. The CDR3 sequence: CASSLARMGSRLAGELFF. CDR3 DNA sequence: TGCGCCAGCAGCTTGGCTCGGATGGGGTCCCGATTGGCCGGGGAGCTGTTTTTT.

In this sample, this clonotype turned up many times. The chain has TRBV11-2 and TRBJ2-2; a possible D gene is TRBD2 (6 bases). Germline V gene lookup returns CDR1 SGHAT and CDR2 FQNNGV. The CDR3 totals 13 residues. V lost 5 bases to trimming and J lost 4 bases, with 8 bases between them. In nucleotides, the CDR3 is TGTGCCAGCAGCCCGGGGGTCACCGGGGAGCTGTTTTTT. Encoded protein: CASSPGVTGELFF.

This clonotype occurred many times. This chain connects TRBV12-3 or TRBV12-4 to TRBJ2-3; D is possibly TRBD1 (5 bases). V was clipped by 6 bases and J by 3 bases, with 7 bases between them. This CDR3 comprises 12 residues. The CDR3 here is CASRGVTDTQYF. The CDR3 DNA follows: TGTGCCAGCAGAGGGGTGACAGATACGCAGTATTTT.

As concerns this clonotype: A single base separates this from a much larger clone, so it may be a read error. The J gene is TRBJ2-3, the V gene TRBV20-1; 9 positions agree with TRBD2. CDR3 size: 14 residues. Germline V lookup: CDR1 DFQATT, CDR2 SNEGSKA (reference sequence). V trimming: 5 bases; J trimming: 4 bases; junction bases outside the gene matches: 7. The CDR3 DNA sequence: TGCAGTGCTGGACCAGCGGGGGGTCCAGATACGCAGTATTTT. The encoded protein is CSAGPAGGPDTQYF.

The table lists this clonotype with many counts. The chain recombines TRBV5-1 with TRBJ1-1, with 7 bases aligning to TRBD1. The CDR3 runs 15 residues. Germline lookup yields CDR1 SGHRS and CDR2 YFSETQ. J was trimmed by 0 bases and V by 1 base; bases with no gene match: 3. CDR3 loop: CASSLSQGVNTEAFF. In DNA, the CDR3 is TGCGCCAGCAGCTTGAGTCAGGGGGTGAACACTGAAGCTTTCTTT.

Concerning this clonotype itself: It may be a read error: a sequence one base away is much more abundant. This sequence joins TRBV2 and TRBJ2-4; 8 bases are a match to TRBD2. Germline loops: CDR1 SNHLY, CDR2 FYNNEI. The CDR3 is 18 residues long. This chain's CDR3 is CASSEYAGGPMSKNIRYF. The CDR3 DNA sequence: TGTGCCAGCAGTGAATATGCGGGAGGACCCATGTCCAAAAACATTCGGTACTTC.

The chain is built from TRBV6-2 or TRBV6-3 and TRBJ1-1, with D uncertain. Trimming took 7 bases from V and 0 from J, leaving 12 bases between them. Germline assignment: CDR1 MNHEY and CDR2 SVGEGT. The CDR3 has 14 amino acids. The CDR3 spells CASTQERLNTEAFF. CDR3 in DNA: TGTGCCAGCACTCAAGAGCGCTTGAACACTGAAGCTTTCTTT.

This clonotype occurred many times. The rearrangement links TRBV20-1 to TRBJ1-2; D is ambiguous. V shed 0 bases and J shed 4 bases, with 12 bases lying between them. Per germline, CDR1 DFQATT and CDR2 SNEGSKA (reference sequence). There are 14 residues in the CDR3. The CDR3 sequence: CSARDRAWIYGYTF. As DNA, the CDR3 is TGCAGTGCTAGAGATCGGGCGTGGATCTATGGCTACACCTTC.

This clonotype has just a few counts. The chain joins TRBV5-1 to TRBJ2-7, with TRBD1 matching over 8 bases. Per the germline V gene, CDR1 is SGHRS and CDR2 is YFSETQ. The CDR3 loop spans 15 amino acids. V shed 4 bases, J shed 2 bases, and the junction held 8 bases outside the gene matches. CDR3 sequence reads: CASSPGQGQTYEQYF. CDR3 coding DNA: TGCGCCAGCAGCCCAGGACAGGGCCAAACCTACGAGCAGTACTTC.

This clonotype was found many times. The gene calls are TRBV6-5 and TRBJ2-3; TRBD1 matches 8 bases. CDR3 length equals 14 residues. Germline V gives CDR1 MNHEY, CDR2 SVGAGI. The V segment lost 4 bases and the J segment 5 bases; nucleotides outside the gene matches: 5. In nucleotides, the CDR3 is TGTGCCAGCAGTTGGCTACAGGGGGTAGATACGCAGTATTTT. This encodes CASSWLQGVDTQYF.

The table lists this clonotype with many counts. This chain joins TRBV12-3 or TRBV12-4 and TRBJ1-1; 8 positions match TRBD1. V dropped 6 bases and J dropped 4; count of bases not matched to a gene: 13. The CDR3 has 16 residues. CDR3 amino acids: CASRFTKTGEGTEAFF. The CDR3 nucleotides are TGTGCCAGCAGATTTACGAAGACAGGGGAGGGCACTGAAGCTTTCTTT.

This clonotype came up many times. The rearrangement uses TRBV6-1 and TRBJ2-2; 12 bases are shared with TRBD1. The CDR3 is 14 amino acids. Germline CDR1 MNHNS, CDR2 SASEGT. J gave up 8 bases and V 6 bases, and 4 bases lay outside the gene matches. The CDR3 DNA reads TGTGCCAGCAGACAGGGACAGGGGGCGGGGGAGCTGTTTTTT. This translates into CASRQGQGAGELFF.